This T cell receptor (beta chain) is from a study of T cell clonality in common variable immunodeficiency (dated by TCRdb to 2015 to 2017). Study-level results and caveats: Differences among patients in the CVID cohort limited the correlations between repertoire features and clinical complications. Despite equal DNA input, controls averaged roughly 80,000 unique sequences per sample versus around 30,000 in CVID samples. The authors noted that sequencing repertoires of T cell subpopulations would be needed to clarify what caused the increased clonality in CVID. TCRbeta clonality was higher in CVID subjects than in healthy controls (t-test p = 0.018), and the increase was most characteristic of about a third of subjects. CVID TCRbeta sequences were reported to have fewer deletions and N-nucleotide insertions and to lack highly modified clones with 13 or more V deletions. CVID subjects shared fewer TCRbeta clones with each other than healthy controls did (p < 0.0001).

Standard criteria were used to diagnose CVID, namely serum IgG, IgA and/or IgM reduced below the normal range together with specific antibody deficiency. There were roughly 45 subjects in the CVID group (roughly 15 female and 30 or so male), ranging in age from 9 to 64 years, with a mean age of 40. Predominantly Caucasian heritage was noted among both the CVID patients and the healthy controls. Replacement immunoglobulin therapy had been administered to all CVID subjects for at least one year at the time of study participation. When blood was collected, none of the CVID subjects were ill or on immunomodulatory or immunosuppressive medication. Heparinized peripheral whole blood samples of about 4.5 to 9 ml were collected from each donor. Genomic DNA from adults with common variable immune deficiency (CVID) and from healthy adult controls was the source for sequencing TCRbeta CDR3 repertoires. Diluted blood was density-centrifuged over Hypaque 1077 or Ficoll-Paque to isolate peripheral blood mononuclear cells. Genomic DNA was obtained from unsorted mononuclear cells using either Qiagen column purification or a centrifugation-based method.

For sequencing, equivalent amounts of genomic DNA were input from CVID and control samples. For every sample, a 60 bp segment covering the rearranged TCRbeta CDR3 region was amplified and then sequenced. The immunoSEQ assay, a bias-corrected multiplex PCR with high-throughput sequencing, was employed for TCRbeta amplification. On the authors' methods: Each unique nucleotide sequence was treated as a clone and annotated with V, D and J genes, copy number and frequency. Sequences were labeled productive if in frame, and non-productive if out of frame or containing stop codons. As previously described, clonality was computed from Shannon's entropy. The predicted amino acid sequences of productive clones were used to derive mean CDR3 Kyte-Doolittle hydropathy. Scaled V gene usage was hierarchically clustered using Manhattan distance and complete linkage with the R hclust function. Sharing of clones by CDR3 amino acid sequence was evaluated by resampling 12 repertoires per group over 100 rounds. The repertoires were searched for 70 published EBV-specific and a few hundred published CMV-specific TCRbeta sequences. A couple of CVID samples that yielded fewer than 10,000 sequences were excluded from the analysis, so around 40 CVID repertoires were retained. TCRdb retrieved this table from immuneACCESS and kept in-frame rearrangements only. Not all clones are present; in checked studies, unresolved V genes account for under half, and no reason is known for the remainder. V and J calls and clone size are copied from that table; D and trimming were computed from the DNA. This sample is represented by about 17,000 clones, with no singletons among them. The ten largest clones represent 14% of the sample.

As regards this clone: The antigen it recognizes is unknown. The read stops 3 residues short of the end of the CDR3; the missing end is completed from the germline J gene.

Taken from the germline V gene (reference sequence), the CDR1 and CDR2 loops are LNHDA and SQIVND. The V and J ends are trimmed by 8 bases and 7 bases, leaving 14 bases between them. The CDR3 starts with the cysteine, ends with the phenylalanine, and has 12 residues. Part of the CDR3 DNA is given, 27 bases translated from base 1. Source material: peripheral blood mononuclear cells. The rearranged segments are TRBV19 and TRBJ1-1; no D gene call is confident. The source is a human donor with common variable immunodeficiency. CDR3 bases read: TGTGCCAGTTCCTTCCTAAAGGGTGAA. Its amino acids are CASSFLKGE. The CDR3 in full is CASSFLKGEAFF.